A selection of T cell receptor beta chains follows, all from one sample in a study of cytotoxic CD8 clonotypes in ibrutinib-treated CLL. Here immunoSEQ multiplex PCR was the method, and the copy in TCRdb shows in-frame clones only, minus some. The table includes 60,000 to 65,000 clones, approximately 54% detected once. The source material was PBMCs, sampled after 12 months of ibrutinib treatment. The receptors were gathered from a human donor with chronic lymphocytic leukemia. Both conserved end residues are part of each CDR3. A D gene is named only where the DNA matches it firmly. Part of the rows lack a size; the others show once, few, many or a class for expanded clones.

clone size: -; J gene: TRBJ2-7; D gene: -; V gene: TRBV21-1; CDR3 protein: CASSLSHRATYEQYF; CDR3 DNA: TGTGCCAGCAGCCTGTCCCACAGGGCCACCTACGAGCAGTACTTC
clone size: once; J gene: TRBJ2-1; D gene: -; V gene: TRBV30; CDR3 protein: CAWSTSLADEQFF; CDR3 DNA: TGTGCCTGGAGTACGAGCCTAGCAGATGAGCAGTTCTTC
clone size: -; J gene: TRBJ1-5; D gene: -; V gene: TRBV5-6; CDR3 protein: CASSLLGATQPQHF; CDR3 DNA: TGTGCCAGCAGCTTGTTGGGGGCTACCCAGCCCCAGCATTTT
clone size: many; J gene: TRBJ1-4; D gene: -; V gene: TRBV5-6; CDR3 protein: CASSLAGQGTEKLFF; CDR3 DNA: TGTGCCAGCAGCTTGGCCGGGCAGGGCACTGAAAAACTGTTTTTT
clone size: -; J gene: TRBJ2-3; D gene: TRBD2; V gene: TRBV6-6; CDR3 protein: CAIRREGTTDTQYF; CDR3 DNA: TGTGCCATCCGGCGGGAGGGGACGACAGATACGCAGTATTTT
clone size: many; J gene: TRBJ1-2; D gene: -; V gene: TRBV5-6; CDR3 protein: CASSLGSWRRYGYTF; CDR3 DNA: TGTGCCAGCAGCTTGGGGAGTTGGAGACGCTATGGCTACACCTTC
clone size: once; J gene: TRBJ2-4; D gene: -; V gene: TRBV28; CDR3 protein: CASTSFAGSPDSAKNIQYF; CDR3 DNA: TGTGCCAGCACTTCTTTCGCAGGGTCTCCAGACTCAGCCAAAAACATTCAGTACTTC
clone size: few; J gene: TRBJ2-3; D gene: TRBD2; V gene: TRBV5-1; CDR3 protein: CASSWRTSVTDTQYF; CDR3 DNA: TGCGCCAGCAGCTGGAGGACTAGCGTCACAGATACGCAGTATTTT
clone size: -; J gene: TRBJ2-1; D gene: -; V gene: TRBV18; CDR3 protein: CASSRDVGPEEQFF; CDR3 DNA: TGTGCCAGCTCACGGGACGTCGGCCCCGAGGAGCAGTTCTTC
clone size: -; J gene: TRBJ1-3; D gene: TRBD1; V gene: TRBV12-5; CDR3 protein: CASGPLSTDRGSGNTIYF; CDR3 DNA: TGTGCTAGTGGTCCCCTCTCGACCGACAGGGGCTCTGGAAACACCATATATTTT
clone size: once; J gene: TRBJ2-1; D gene: -; V gene: TRBV19; CDR3 protein: CASSIAVNEQFF; CDR3 DNA: TGTGCCAGTAGTATAGCCGTGAATGAGCAGTTCTTC
clone size: -; J gene: TRBJ2-2; D gene: -; V gene: TRBV27; CDR3 protein: CASTPGTENTGELFF; CDR3 DNA: TGTGCCAGCACACCAGGGACTGAGAACACCGGGGAGCTGTTTTTT
clone size: -; J gene: TRBJ1-1; D gene: TRBD1; V gene: TRBV20-1; CDR3 protein: CSAPQGARTFF; CDR3 DNA: TGCAGTGCTCCCCAGGGGGCTAGGACTTTCTTT
clone size: -; J gene: TRBJ2-7; D gene: TRBD2; V gene: TRBV5-5; CDR3 protein: CASSLGSGSGYEQYF; CDR3 DNA: TGTGCCAGCAGCTTGGGAAGCGGGAGTGGCTACGAGCAGTACTTC
clone size: -; J gene: TRBJ2-7; D gene: -; V gene: TRBV14; CDR3 protein: CASSFPGAGVEQYF; CDR3 DNA: TGTGCCAGCAGTTTCCCGGGGGCCGGAGTCGAGCAGTACTTC
clone size: few; J gene: TRBJ1-2; D gene: -; V gene: TRBV28; CDR3 protein: CASSLVWIGFGGYTF; CDR3 DNA: TGTGCCAGCAGCCTAGTCTGGATAGGGTTCGGTGGCTACACCTTC
clone size: -; J gene: TRBJ2-3; D gene: -; V gene: TRBV6-1; CDR3 protein: CASSERTYTQYF; CDR3 DNA: TGTGCCAGCAGTGAGAGGACATATACGCAGTATTTT
clone size: -; J gene: TRBJ2-2; D gene: -; V gene: TRBV13; CDR3 protein: CASSLARVTGELFF; CDR3 DNA: TGTGCCAGCAGCTTAGCACGGGTAACCGGGGAGCTGTTTTTT
clone size: few; J gene: TRBJ2-7; D gene: -; V gene: TRBV11-2; CDR3 protein: CASSLAPSGLYEQYF; CDR3 DNA: TGTGCCAGCAGCTTAGCGCCCAGCGGGCTCTACGAGCAGTACTTC
clone size: once; J gene: TRBJ2-1; D gene: -; V gene: TRBV5-1; CDR3 protein: CASSLAGAGLNEQFF; CDR3 DNA: TGCGCCAGCAGCTTGGCGGGAGCCGGATTAAATGAGCAGTTCTTC
clone size: -; J gene: TRBJ1-1; D gene: TRBD1; V gene: TRBV18; CDR3 protein: CASSGPDRGRTEAFF; CDR3 DNA: TGTGCCAGCTCAGGACCGGACAGGGGACGGACTGAAGCTTTCTTT
clone size: -; J gene: TRBJ2-1; D gene: TRBD2; V gene: TRBV4-2; CDR3 protein: CASSQAGSGGYNEQFF; CDR3 DNA: TGTGCCAGCAGCCAAGCGGGGAGCGGGGGCTACAATGAGCAGTTCTTC
clone size: few; J gene: TRBJ1-3; D gene: -; V gene: TRBV30; CDR3 protein: CAWKGLGNTIYF; CDR3 DNA: TGTGCCTGGAAGGGGTTAGGAAACACCATATATTTT
clone size: -; J gene: TRBJ1-2; D gene: -; V gene: TRBV29-1; CDR3 protein: CSTSGGVGYGYTF; CDR3 DNA: TGCAGCACAAGCGGGGGGGTAGGCTATGGCTACACCTTC
clone size: -; J gene: TRBJ2-3; D gene: -; V gene: TRBV18; CDR3 protein: CASSPSLRGSVDTQYF; CDR3 DNA: TGTGCCAGCTCACCATCTCTAAGGGGTTCCGTAGATACGCAGTATTTT
clone size: once; J gene: TRBJ2-7; D gene: -; V gene: TRBV28; CDR3 protein: CASSSTPGTQPNEQYF; CDR3 DNA: TGTGCCAGCAGTTCAACCCCCGGAACCCAACCCAACGAGCAGTACTTC
clone size: few; J gene: TRBJ2-3; D gene: -; V gene: TRBV5-4; CDR3 protein: CASSLDKTDTQYF; CDR3 DNA: TGTGCCAGCAGCCTCGACAAAACAGATACGCAGTATTTT
clone size: -; J gene: TRBJ2-1; D gene: TRBD1; V gene: TRBV7-2; CDR3 protein: CASSIDRAENNEQFF; CDR3 DNA: TGTGCCAGCAGCATTGACAGGGCAGAAAACAATGAGCAGTTCTTC
clone size: -; J gene: TRBJ2-3; D gene: -; V gene: TRBV25-1; CDR3 protein: CASRGQGTDTQYF; CDR3 DNA: TGTGCCAGCAGAGGGCAGGGAACAGATACGCAGTATTTT
clone size: -; J gene: TRBJ2-2; D gene: -; V gene: TRBV6-5; CDR3 protein: CASSGGILNTGELFF; CDR3 DNA: TGTGCCAGCAGTGGAGGGATTTTGAACACCGGGGAGCTGTTTTTT
clone size: few; J gene: TRBJ2-7; D gene: -; V gene: TRBV10-2; CDR3 protein: CASSGPLFGRGASYEQYF; CDR3 DNA: TGCGCCAGCAGTGGCCCCTTATTTGGGAGAGGGGCCTCCTACGAGCAGTACTTC
clone size: -; J gene: TRBJ1-1; D gene: -; V gene: TRBV11-2; CDR3 protein: CASSLGSVLNTEAFF; CDR3 DNA: TGTGCCAGCAGCTTAGGATCGGTCCTGAACACTGAAGCTTTCTTT
clone size: -; J gene: TRBJ2-7; D gene: -; V gene: TRBV19; CDR3 protein: CASSFAGGWRGEQYF; CDR3 DNA: TGTGCCAGTAGCTTCGCAGGGGGATGGAGGGGCGAGCAGTACTTC
clone size: -; J gene: TRBJ1-2; D gene: -; V gene: TRBV6-5; CDR3 protein: CASSYGTSNGYTF; CDR3 DNA: TGTGCCAGCAGTTACGGGACATCAAATGGCTACACCTTC
clone size: few; J gene: TRBJ2-5; D gene: TRBD1; V gene: TRBV2; CDR3 protein: CASSTGTGNWAQYF; CDR3 DNA: TGTGCCAGCAGCACCGGGACAGGGAATTGGGCCCAGTACTTC
clone size: -; J gene: TRBJ2-3; D gene: -; V gene: TRBV6-6; CDR3 protein: CATTPWATSTDTQYF; CDR3 DNA: TGTGCCACCACCCCGTGGGCCACTAGCACAGATACGCAGTATTTT
clone size: few; J gene: TRBJ1-5; D gene: -; V gene: TRBV27; CDR3 protein: CASQRQGASSNQPQHF; CDR3 DNA: TGTGCCAGCCAGAGACAAGGGGCTAGTAGCAATCAGCCCCAGCATTTT